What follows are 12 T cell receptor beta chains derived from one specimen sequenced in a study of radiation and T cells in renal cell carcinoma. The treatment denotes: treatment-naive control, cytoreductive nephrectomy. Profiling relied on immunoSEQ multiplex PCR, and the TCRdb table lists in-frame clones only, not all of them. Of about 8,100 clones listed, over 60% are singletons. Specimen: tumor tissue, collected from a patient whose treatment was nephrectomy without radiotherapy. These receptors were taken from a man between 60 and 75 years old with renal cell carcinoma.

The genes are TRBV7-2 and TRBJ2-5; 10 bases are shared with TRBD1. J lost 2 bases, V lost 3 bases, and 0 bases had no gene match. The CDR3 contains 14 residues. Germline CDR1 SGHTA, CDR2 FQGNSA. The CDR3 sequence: CASSLGQGQETQYF. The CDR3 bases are TGTGCCAGCAGCTTGGGACAGGGGCAAGAGACCCAGTACTTC.

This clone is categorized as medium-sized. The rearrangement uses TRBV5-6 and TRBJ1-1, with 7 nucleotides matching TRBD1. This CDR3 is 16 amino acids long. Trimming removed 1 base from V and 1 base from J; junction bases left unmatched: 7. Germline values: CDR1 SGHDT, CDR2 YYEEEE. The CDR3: CASSLKGTDRNTEAFF. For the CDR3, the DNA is TGTGCCAGCAGCTTGAAAGGGACAGACAGGAACACTGAAGCTTTCTTT.

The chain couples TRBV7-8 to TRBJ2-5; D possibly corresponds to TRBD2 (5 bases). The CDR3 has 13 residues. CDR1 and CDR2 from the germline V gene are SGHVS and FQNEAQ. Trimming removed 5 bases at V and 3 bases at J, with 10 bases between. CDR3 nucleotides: TGTGCCAGCAGCGACGGACTCGAAGAGACCCAGTACTTC. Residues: CASSDGLEETQYF.

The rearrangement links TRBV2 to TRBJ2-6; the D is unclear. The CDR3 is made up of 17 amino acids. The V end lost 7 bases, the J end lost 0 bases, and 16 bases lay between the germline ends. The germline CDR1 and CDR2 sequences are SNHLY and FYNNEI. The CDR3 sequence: CASNRFSDGSGANVLTF. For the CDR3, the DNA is TGTGCCAGCAACCGGTTTTCGGACGGCTCTGGGGCCAACGTCCTGACTTTC. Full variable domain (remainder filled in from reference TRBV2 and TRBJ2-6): EPEVTQTPSHQVTQMGQEVILRCVPISNHLYFYWYRQILGQKVEFLVSFYNNEISEKSEIFDDQFSVERPDGSNFTLKIRSTKLEDSAMYFCASNRFSDGSGANVLTFGAGSRLTVL.

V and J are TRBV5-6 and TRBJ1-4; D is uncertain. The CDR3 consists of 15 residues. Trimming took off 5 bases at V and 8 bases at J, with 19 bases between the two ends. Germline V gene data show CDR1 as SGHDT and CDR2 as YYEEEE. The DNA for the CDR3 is TGTGCCAGCAGTCCTACCACTTCCCTGGGGGAAAAACTGTTTTTT. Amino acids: CASSPTTSLGEKLFF.

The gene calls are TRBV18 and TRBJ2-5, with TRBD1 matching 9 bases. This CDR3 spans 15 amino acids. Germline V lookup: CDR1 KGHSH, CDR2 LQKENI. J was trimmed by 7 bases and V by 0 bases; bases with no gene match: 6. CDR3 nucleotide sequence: TGTGCCAGCTCACCACCGGGACAGGGTAGAGGGACCCAGTACTTC. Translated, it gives CASSPPGQGRGTQYF.

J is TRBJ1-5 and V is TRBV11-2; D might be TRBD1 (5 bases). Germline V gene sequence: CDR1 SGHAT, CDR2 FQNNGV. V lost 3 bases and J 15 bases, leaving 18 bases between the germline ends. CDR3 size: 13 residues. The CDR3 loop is CASSFRGNGALHF. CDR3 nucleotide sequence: TGTGCCAGCAGCTTTAGGGGAAATGGGGCGCTGCATTTT.

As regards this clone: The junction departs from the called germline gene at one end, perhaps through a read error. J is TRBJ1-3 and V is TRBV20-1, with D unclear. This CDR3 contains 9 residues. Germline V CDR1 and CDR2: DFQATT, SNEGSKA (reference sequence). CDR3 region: CSPRNTIYF. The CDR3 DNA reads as TGCAGTCCTAGAAACACCATATATTTT.

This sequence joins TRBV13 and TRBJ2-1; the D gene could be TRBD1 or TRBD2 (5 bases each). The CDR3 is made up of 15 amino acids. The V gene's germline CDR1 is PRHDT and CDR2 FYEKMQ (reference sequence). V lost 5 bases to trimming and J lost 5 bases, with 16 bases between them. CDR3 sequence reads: CASSDRRGRDNEQFF. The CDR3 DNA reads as TGTGCCAGCAGCGATCGACGGGGCCGGGACAATGAGCAGTTCTTC.

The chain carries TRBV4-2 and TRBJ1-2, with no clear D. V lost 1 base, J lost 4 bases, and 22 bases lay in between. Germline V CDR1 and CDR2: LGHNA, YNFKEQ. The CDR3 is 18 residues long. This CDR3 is CASSQGVGPPGGLYGYTF. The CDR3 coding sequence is TGTGCCAGCAGCCAAGGAGTTGGTCCCCCGGGAGGGCTCTATGGCTACACCTTC.

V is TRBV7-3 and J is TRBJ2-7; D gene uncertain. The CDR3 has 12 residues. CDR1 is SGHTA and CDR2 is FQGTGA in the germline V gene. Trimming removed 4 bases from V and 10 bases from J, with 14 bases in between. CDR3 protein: CASSSISGPQYF. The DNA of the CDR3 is TGTGCCAGCAGCTCTATTTCCGGGCCCCAGTACTTC. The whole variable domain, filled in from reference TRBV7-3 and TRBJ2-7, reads GAGVSQTPSNKVTEKGKYVELRCDPISGHTALYWYRQSLGQGPEFLIYFQGTGAADDSGLPNDRFFAVRPEGSVSTLKIQRTERGDSAVYLCASSSISGPQYFGPGTRLTVT.

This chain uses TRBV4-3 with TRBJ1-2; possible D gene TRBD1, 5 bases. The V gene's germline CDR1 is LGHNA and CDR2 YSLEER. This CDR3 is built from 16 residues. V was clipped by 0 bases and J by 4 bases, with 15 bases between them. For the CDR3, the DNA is TGCGCCAGCAGCCAAGATCAACGGGGGGGGACCTATGGCTACACCTTC. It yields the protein CASSQDQRGGTYGYTF.